This T cell receptor beta chain is from a study of blood T cell repertoires in COVID-19. Study at large: Both acute and convalescent COVID-19 samples were obtained from the United States, Italy and Spain.

Under the authors' procedure: Amplified reference gene primers provided the basis for estimating nucleated cell counts. Data came from immunoSEQ multiplex PCR; TCRdb stores just in-frame clones and leaves some out. That table furnishes V, J and clone size, whereas the DNA furnished D and trimming. The data show 220,000 or so clones, 80% to 90% seen once. V was pared by 8 bases and J by 5 bases, with 19 bases between. Germline assignment: CDR1 LGHDT and CDR2 YNNKEL (reference sequence). The CDR3 spans 16 residues. Grouping used clinical history reported by participants in a survey and questionnaire. The chain carries TRBV3-1 (or the pseudogene TRBV3-2) and TRBJ1-6, with a possible D match to TRBD1 (6 bases). Sequencing was performed on PBMCs or T cells enriched from blood (not recorded which). This clonotype was sampled from a woman aged 18 to 35 in a cohort exposed to, infected with or recovered from COVID-19 (not recorded which). CDR3 nucleotides: TGTGCCAGCCACCGGGGGGGGGCCTCTCATAATTCACCCCTCCACTTT. This gives the protein CASHRGGASHNSPLHF.